The present T cell receptor (beta chain) was sequenced within a study of response to subunit inactivated influenza vaccine. Study-wide points: Researchers suggested that each seasonal influenza vaccination recruits few new T cells.

As for this clonotype: The target antigen is unknown.

The CDR3 extends over 12 amino acids. Germline loops: CDR1 MRHNA, CDR2 SNTAGT. Trimming cost V 6 bases and J 6 bases, with 12 bases left between them. TCRdb processed the RT-PCR reads anew with MiXCR; each CDR3 protein has one entry. The repertoire has 630,000 or so distinct CDR3 sequences, about 15% of them found once; the top ten carry 11%. The sequence came from a man aged 45-60 years who received an inactivated influenza vaccine. This sequence joins TRBV6-4 and TRBJ2-7, with D tentatively TRBD1 (6 bases). The specimen was PBMCs from blood, collected about 13 days after vaccination. CDR3 sequence reads: CASRTGSSEQYF. As DNA, the CDR3 is TGTGCCAGCAGGACAGGTTCTTCCGAGCAGTACTTC.